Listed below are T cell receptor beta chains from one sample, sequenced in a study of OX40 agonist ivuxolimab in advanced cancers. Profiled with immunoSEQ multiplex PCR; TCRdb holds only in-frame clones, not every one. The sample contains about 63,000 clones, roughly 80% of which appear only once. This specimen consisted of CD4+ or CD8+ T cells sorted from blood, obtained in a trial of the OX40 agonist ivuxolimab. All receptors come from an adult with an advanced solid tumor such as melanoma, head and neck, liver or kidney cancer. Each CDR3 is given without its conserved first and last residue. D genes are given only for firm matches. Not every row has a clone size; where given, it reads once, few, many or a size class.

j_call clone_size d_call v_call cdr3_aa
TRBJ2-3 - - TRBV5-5 ASSSSTDTQY
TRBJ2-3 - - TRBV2 ASSPSGISTDTQY
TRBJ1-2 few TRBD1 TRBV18 ASSPQGQAGSGYT
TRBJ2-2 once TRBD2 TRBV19 ASSIGSGVDTGELF
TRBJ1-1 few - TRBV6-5 ASGREMNTEAF
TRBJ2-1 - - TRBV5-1 ASSLQANNEQF
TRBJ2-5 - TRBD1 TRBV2 ASSGGQQETQY
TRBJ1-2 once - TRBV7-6 ASSSIPPPANYGYT
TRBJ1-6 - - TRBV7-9 ASSLEQDNSPLH
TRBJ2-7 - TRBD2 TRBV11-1 ASSSQTSFSEQY
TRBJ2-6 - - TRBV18 ASSSEVGSTGANVLT
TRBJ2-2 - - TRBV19 ATSRGRNTGELF
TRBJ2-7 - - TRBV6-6 ASRNQGGAYEQY
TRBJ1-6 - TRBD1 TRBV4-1 ASSQGKDRGYSPLH
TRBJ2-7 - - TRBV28 ASSLFSEGYEQY
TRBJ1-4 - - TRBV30 AWSVGGSGFNEKLF
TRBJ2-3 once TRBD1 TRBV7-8 ASSPRTGADTQY
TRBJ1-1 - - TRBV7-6 ASSNRKNTEAF
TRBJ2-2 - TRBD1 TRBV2 ASNRQGANTGELF
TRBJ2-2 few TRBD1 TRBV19 ASSMTGYGGELF
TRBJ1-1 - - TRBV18 ASSPGAIRDTEAF
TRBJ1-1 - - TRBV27 ASSSISGRGTEAF
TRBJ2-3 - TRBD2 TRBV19 ASSIGAGGLDTQY
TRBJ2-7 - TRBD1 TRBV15 ATSRLRTGTYEQY
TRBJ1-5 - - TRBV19 ASSREAGVDGNQPQH
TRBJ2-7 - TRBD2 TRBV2 ASKPGLIAYEQY
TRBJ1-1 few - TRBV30 AWSAAGAGPTEAF
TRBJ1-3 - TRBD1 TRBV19 ASRSGTDSGNTIY
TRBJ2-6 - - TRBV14 ASSQDTFISGANVLT
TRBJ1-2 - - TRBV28 ASSPDQSSRINGYT